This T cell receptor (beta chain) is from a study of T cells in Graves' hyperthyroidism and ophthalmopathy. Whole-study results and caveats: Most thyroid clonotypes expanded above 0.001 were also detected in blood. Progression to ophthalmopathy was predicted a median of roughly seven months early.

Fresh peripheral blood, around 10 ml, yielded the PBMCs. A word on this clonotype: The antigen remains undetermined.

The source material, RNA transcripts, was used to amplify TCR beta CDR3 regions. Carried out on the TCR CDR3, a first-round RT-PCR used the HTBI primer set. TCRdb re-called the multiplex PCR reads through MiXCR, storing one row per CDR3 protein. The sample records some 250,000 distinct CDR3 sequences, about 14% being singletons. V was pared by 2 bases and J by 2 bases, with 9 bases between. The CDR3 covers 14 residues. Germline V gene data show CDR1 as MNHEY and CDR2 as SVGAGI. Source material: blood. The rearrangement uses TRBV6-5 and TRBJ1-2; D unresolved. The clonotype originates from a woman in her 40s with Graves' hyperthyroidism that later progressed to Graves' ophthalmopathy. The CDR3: CASSYVRGNYGYTF. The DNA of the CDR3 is TGTGCCAGCAGTTACGTCCGCGGCAACTATGGCTACACCTTC.